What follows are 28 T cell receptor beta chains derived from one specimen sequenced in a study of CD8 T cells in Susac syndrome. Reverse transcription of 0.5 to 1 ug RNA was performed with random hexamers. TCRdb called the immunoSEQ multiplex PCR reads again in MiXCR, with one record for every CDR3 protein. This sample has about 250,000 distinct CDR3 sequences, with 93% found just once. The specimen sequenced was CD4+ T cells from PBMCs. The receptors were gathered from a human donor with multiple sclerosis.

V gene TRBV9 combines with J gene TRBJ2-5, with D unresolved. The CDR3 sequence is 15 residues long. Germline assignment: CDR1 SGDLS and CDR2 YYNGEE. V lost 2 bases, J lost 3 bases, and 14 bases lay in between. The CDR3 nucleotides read TGTGCCAGCAGCGTTCATCTCGGCAGTGAAGAGACCCAGTACTTC. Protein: CASSVHLGSEETQYF.

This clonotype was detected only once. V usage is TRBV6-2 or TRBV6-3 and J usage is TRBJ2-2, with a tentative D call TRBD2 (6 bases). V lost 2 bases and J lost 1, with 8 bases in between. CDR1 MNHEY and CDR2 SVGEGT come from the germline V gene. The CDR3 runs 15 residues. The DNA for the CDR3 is TGTGCCAGCAGTTACACGGGAGTGAACACCGGGGAGCTGTTTTTT. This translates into CASSYTGVNTGELFF.

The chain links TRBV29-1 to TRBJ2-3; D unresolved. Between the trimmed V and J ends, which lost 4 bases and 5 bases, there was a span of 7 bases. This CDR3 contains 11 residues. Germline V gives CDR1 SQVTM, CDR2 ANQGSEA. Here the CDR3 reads CSVGHEDTQYF. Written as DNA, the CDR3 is TGCAGCGTTGGCCACGAAGATACGCAGTATTTT.

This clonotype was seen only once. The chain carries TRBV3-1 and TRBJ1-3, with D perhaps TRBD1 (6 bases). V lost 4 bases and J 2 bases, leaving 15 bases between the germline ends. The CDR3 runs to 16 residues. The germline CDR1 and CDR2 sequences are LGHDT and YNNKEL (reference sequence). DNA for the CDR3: TGTGCCAGCAGCCCCCGGACAGACCAAGCTGGAAACACCATATATTTT. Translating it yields CASSPRTDQAGNTIYF.

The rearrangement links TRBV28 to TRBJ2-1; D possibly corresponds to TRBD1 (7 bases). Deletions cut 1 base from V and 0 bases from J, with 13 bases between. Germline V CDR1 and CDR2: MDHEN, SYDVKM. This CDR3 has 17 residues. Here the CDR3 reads CASSLLPGGISYNEQFF. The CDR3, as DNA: TGTGCCAGCAGTTTATTACCAGGGGGGATCTCCTACAATGAGCAGTTCTTC.

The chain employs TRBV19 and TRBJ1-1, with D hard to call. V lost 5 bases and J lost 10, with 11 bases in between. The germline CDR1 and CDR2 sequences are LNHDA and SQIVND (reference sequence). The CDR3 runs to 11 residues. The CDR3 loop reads CASSAVWGAFF. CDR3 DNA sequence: TGTGCCAGTAGTGCGGTTTGGGGAGCTTTCTTT.

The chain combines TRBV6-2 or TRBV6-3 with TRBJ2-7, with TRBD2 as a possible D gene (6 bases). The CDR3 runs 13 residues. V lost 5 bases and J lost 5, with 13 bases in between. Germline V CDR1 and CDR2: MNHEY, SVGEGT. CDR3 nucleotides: TGTGCCAGCAGTCGTATACTAGCTGACGAGCAGTACGTC. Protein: CASSRILADEQYV.

This CDR3 reads CAWSGPGLAGASTHEQFF. Written as DNA, the CDR3 is TGTGCCTGGAGTGGCCCCGGACTAGCGGGGGCTAGTACCCATGAGCAGTTCTTC. The chain employs TRBV30 and TRBJ2-1, with TRBD2 matching 13 bases. The CDR3 is made up of 18 amino acids. Trimming cost V 1 base and J 8 bases; bases outside gene matches: 14. The germline CDR1 and CDR2 sequences are GTSNPN and SVGIG (reference sequence).

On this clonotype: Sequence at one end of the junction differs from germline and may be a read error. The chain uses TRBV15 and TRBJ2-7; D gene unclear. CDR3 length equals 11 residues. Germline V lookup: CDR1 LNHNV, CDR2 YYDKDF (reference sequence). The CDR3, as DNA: TGTGCCATCAGCAGAGACGACGCGCAGTACTTC. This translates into CAISRDDAQYF.

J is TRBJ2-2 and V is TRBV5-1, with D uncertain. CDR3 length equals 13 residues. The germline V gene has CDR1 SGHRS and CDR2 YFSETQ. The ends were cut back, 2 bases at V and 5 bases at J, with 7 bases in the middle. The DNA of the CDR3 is TGCGCCAGCAGCTTAACATTTACCGGGGAGCTGTTTTTT. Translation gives CASSLTFTGELFF. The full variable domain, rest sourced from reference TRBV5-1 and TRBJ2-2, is KAGVTQTPRYLIKTRGQQVTLSCSPISGHRSVSWYQQTPGQGLQFLFEYFSETQRNKGNFPGRFSGRQFSNSRSEMNVSTLELGDSALYLCASSLTFTGELFFGEGSRLTVL.

This CDR3 reads CAWSVLSQGGELFF. The CDR3 bases are TGTGCCTGGAGTGTACTTTCCCAGGGCGGGGAGCTGTTTTTT. This chain uses TRBV30 with TRBJ2-2; D perhaps matches TRBD1 (5 bases). V was shortened by 0 bases and J by 7 bases, with 12 bases between the two germline ends. Germline CDR1 and CDR2: GTSNPN and SVGIG (reference sequence). The CDR3 totals 14 residues. Complete variable domain (other parts from reference TRBV30 and TRBJ2-2): SQTIHQWPATLVQPVGSPLSLECTVEGTSNPNLYWYRQAAGRGLQLLFYSVGIGQISSEVPQNLSASRPQDRQFILSSKKLLLSDSGFYLCAWSVLSQGGELFFGEGSRLTVL.

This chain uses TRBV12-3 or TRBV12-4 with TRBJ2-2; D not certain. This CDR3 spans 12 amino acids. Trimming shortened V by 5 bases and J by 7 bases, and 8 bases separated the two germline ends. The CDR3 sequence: CASSPNHGELFF. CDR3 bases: TGTGCCAGCAGTCCCAATCACGGGGAGCTGTTTTTT.

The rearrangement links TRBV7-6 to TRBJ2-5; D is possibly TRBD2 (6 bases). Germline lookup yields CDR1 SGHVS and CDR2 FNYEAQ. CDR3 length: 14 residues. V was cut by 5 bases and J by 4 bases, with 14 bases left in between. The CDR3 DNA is TGTGCCAGCAGCCGAACCGGGACTGGAGAGACCCAGTACTTC. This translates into CASSRTGTGETQYF.

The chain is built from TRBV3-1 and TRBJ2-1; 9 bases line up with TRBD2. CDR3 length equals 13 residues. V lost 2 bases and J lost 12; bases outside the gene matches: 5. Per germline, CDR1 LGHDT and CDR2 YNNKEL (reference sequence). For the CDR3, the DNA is TGTGCCAGCAGCCAACGAGAGCGGGGGGCGCAGTTCTTC. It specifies CASSQRERGAQFF.

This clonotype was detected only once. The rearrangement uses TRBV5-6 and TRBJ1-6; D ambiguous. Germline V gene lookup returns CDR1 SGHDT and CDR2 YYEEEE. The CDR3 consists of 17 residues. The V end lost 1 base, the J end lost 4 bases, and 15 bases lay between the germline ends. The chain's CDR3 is CASSLSSGVGYNSPLHF. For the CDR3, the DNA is TGTGCCAGCAGCTTGAGCTCCGGGGTTGGTTATAATTCACCCCTCCACTTT.

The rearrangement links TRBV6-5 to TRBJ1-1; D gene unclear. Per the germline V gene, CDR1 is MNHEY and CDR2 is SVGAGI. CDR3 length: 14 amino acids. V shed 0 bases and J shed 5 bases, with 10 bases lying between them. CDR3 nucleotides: TGTGCCAGCAGTTACTCCCCCGGGAGTACTGAAGCTTTCTTT. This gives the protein CASSYSPGSTEAFF.

The CDR3 sequence: CSVDGERGPGDTQYF. The CDR3 DNA is TGCAGCGTTGACGGCGAACGGGGACCTGGAGATACGCAGTATTTT. The rearrangement joins TRBV29-1 to TRBJ2-3; the D gene could be TRBD1 or TRBD2 (5 bases each). From germline, CDR1 is SQVTM and CDR2 ANQGSEA. Trimming took 3 bases from V and 5 from J, leaving 18 bases between them. The CDR3 is 15 residues long.

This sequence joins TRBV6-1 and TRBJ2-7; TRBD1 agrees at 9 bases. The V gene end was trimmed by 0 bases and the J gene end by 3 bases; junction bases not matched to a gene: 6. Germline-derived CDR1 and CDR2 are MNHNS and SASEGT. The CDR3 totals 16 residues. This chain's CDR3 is CASSEAWTGALYEQYF. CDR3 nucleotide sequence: TGTGCCAGCAGTGAAGCGTGGACAGGGGCCCTCTACGAGCAGTACTTC.

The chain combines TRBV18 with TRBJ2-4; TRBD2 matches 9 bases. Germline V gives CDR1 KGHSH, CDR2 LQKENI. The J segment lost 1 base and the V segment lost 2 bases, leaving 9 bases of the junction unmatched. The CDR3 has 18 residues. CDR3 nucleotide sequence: TGTGCCAGCTCACCAATTTGGGCGCTAGCGGGGGCCAAAAACATTCAGTACTTC. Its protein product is CASSPIWALAGAKNIQYF. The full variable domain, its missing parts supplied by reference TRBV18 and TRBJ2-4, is NAGVMQNPRHLVRRRGQEARLRCSPMKGHSHVYWYRQLPEEGLKFMVYLQKENIIDESGMPKERFSAEFPKEGPSILRIQQVVRGDSAAYFCASSPIWALAGAKNIQYFGAGTRLSVL.

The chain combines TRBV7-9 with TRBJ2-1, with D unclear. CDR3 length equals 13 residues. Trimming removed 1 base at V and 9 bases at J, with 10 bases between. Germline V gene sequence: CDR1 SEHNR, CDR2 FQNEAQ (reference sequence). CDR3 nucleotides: TGTGCCAGCAGCTTAGATCTCCTGGGTGAGCAGTTCTTC. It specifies CASSLDLLGEQFF.

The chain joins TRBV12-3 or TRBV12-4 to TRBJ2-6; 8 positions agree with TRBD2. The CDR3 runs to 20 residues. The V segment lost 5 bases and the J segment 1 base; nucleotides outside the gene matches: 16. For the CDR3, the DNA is TGTGCCAGCAGTCCCCCCCGCGGGGGGCACCTTCTTTCTGGGGCCAACGTCCTGACTTTC. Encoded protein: CASSPPRGGHLLSGANVLTF.

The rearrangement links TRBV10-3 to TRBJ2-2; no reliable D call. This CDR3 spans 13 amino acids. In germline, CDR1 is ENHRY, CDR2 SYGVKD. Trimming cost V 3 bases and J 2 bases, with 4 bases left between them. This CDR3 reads CAISDSNTGELFF. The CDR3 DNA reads TGTGCCATCAGTGATTCTAACACCGGGGAGCTGTTTTTT.

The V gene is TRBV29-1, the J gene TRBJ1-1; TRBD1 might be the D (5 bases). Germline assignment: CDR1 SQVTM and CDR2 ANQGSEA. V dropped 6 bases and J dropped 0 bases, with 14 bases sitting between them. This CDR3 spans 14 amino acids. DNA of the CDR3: TGCAGCGTGGAGACCTGGGGGGTGAACACTGAAGCTTTCTTT. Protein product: CSVETWGVNTEAFF. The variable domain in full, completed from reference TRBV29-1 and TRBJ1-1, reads SAVISQKPSRDICQRGTSLTIQCQVDSQVTMMFWYRQQPGQSLTLIATANQGSEATYESGFVIDKFPISRPNLTFSTLTVSNMSPEDSSIYLCSVETWGVNTEAFFGQGTRLTVV.

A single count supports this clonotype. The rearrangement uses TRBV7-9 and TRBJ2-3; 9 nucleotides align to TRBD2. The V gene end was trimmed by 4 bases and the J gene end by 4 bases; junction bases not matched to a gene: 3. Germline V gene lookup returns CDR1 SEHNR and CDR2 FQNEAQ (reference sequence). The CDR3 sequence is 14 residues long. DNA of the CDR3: TGTGCCAGCAGCTCTAGCGGGAAAGCAGATACGCAGTATTTT. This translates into CASSSSGKADTQYF.

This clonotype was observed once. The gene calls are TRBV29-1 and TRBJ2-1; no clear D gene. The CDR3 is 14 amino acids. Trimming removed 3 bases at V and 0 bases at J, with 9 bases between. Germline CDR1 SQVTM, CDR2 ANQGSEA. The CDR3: CSVDEFFSYNEQFF. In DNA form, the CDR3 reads TGCAGCGTTGATGAGTTCTTCTCCTACAATGAGCAGTTCTTC.

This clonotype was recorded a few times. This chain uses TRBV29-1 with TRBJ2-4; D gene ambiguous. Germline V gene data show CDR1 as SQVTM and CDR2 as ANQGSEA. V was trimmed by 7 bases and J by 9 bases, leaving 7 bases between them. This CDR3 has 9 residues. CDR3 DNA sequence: TGCAGCGCGGCTGGCATTCAGTACTTC. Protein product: CSAAGIQYF. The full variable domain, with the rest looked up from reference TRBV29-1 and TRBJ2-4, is SAVISQKPSRDICQRGTSLTIQCQVDSQVTMMFWYRQQPGQSLTLIATANQGSEATYESGFVIDKFPISRPNLTFSTLTVSNMSPEDSSIYLCSAAGIQYFGAGTRLSVL.

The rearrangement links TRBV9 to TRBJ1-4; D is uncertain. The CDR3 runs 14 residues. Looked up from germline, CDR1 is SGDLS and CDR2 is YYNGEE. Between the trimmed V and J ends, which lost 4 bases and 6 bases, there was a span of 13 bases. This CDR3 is CASSPRGVDEKLFF. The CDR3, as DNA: TGTGCCAGCAGCCCCCGCGGGGTGGATGAAAAACTGTTTTTT.

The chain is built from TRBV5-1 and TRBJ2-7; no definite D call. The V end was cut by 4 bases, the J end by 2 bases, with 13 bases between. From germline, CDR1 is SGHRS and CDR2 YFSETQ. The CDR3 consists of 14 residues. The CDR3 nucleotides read TGCGCCAGCAGCCCGATCGCGGATACCTACGAGCAGTACTTC. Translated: CASSPIADTYEQYF.